These 18 T cell receptor beta chains were sequenced from one sample in a study of PD-L1 blockade in urothelial cancer. Specified time point: peripheral blood 6 weeks after treatment start. TCRdb's copy holds only in-frame clones and misses some; the assay was immunoSEQ multiplex PCR. The repertoire holds 90,000 to 130,000 clones, with 80% to 95% as singletons. The sequencing here drew on PBMCs, taken around atezolizumab (anti-PD-L1) treatment. These receptors were obtained from a man in his sixties with urothelial cancer.

The gene calls are TRBV5-4 and TRBJ2-1, with D perhaps TRBD2 (6 bases). This CDR3 region has 15 residues. Trimming took off 3 bases at V and 1 base at J, with 11 bases between the two ends. Per germline, CDR1 SGHNT and CDR2 YYREEE (reference sequence). The CDR3 DNA reads as TGTGCCAGCAGCTCACTAGCCGGATCCTACAATGAGCAGTTCTTC. Translated, it gives CASSSLAGSYNEQFF.

This chain connects TRBV5-1 to TRBJ1-1; D is undetermined. The CDR3 has 13 amino acids. V lost 3 bases and J 4 bases, leaving 10 bases between the germline ends. CDR1 and CDR2 from the germline V gene are SGHRS and YFSETQ. CDR3 sequence (DNA): TGCGCCAGCAGCTGGGGAGGAGGCACTGAAGCTTTCTTT. Translating it yields CASSWGGGTEAFF.

The chain links TRBV13 to TRBJ2-7, with 8 bases matching TRBD2. The trim removed 3 bases at V and 4 bases at J, leaving 11 bases unmatched. Germline V gives CDR1 PRHDT, CDR2 FYEKMQ (reference sequence). The CDR3 runs 16 residues. The CDR3 spells CASSFFSGVGPYEQYF. DNA of the CDR3: TGTGCCAGCAGCTTCTTTAGCGGGGTGGGACCATACGAGCAGTACTTC.

This chain links TRBV5-6 with TRBJ1-4; 7 nucleotides agree with TRBD1. Germline V gives CDR1 SGHDT, CDR2 YYEEEE. The trim removed 2 bases at V and 7 bases at J, leaving 5 bases unmatched. This CDR3 spans 14 amino acids. For the CDR3, the DNA is TGTGCCAGCAGCTTTGGGACAGAGTCTGAAAAACTGTTTTTT. This encodes CASSFGTESEKLFF.

This sequence joins TRBV5-4 and TRBJ1-3; perhaps TRBD1 as D (5 bases). This CDR3 contains 18 residues. V lost 3 bases and J 2 bases, leaving 21 bases between the germline ends. Germline lookup yields CDR1 SGHNT and CDR2 YYREEE (reference sequence). In DNA, the CDR3 is TGTGCCAGCAGCTCTGGCCCGGGACTTTTTAGCGCTGGAAACACCATATATTTT. Translating gives CASSSGPGLFSAGNTIYF.

The chain carries TRBV6-6 and TRBJ2-7, with TRBD2 identical over 11 bases. Unmatched junction bases numbered 2, after V lost 0 bases and J lost 4 bases. The germline V gene has CDR1 MNHNY and CDR2 SVGAGI (reference sequence). The CDR3 spans 15 residues. CDR3 sequence: CASSYSASGGYEQYF. CDR3 in DNA: TGTGCCAGCAGTTACTCGGCTAGCGGGGGGTACGAGCAGTACTTC.

The rearrangement links TRBV4-3 to TRBJ1-6; D not resolved. This CDR3 contains 13 residues. CDR1 is LGHNA, CDR2 YSLEER, per germline. V shed 0 bases and J shed 6 bases, with 3 bases lying between them. CDR3 in DNA: TGCGCCAGCAGCCAAGATCTTAATTCACCCCTCCACTTT. Protein product: CASSQDLNSPLHF.

The chain has TRBV6-5 and TRBJ2-7, with unresolved D. The V gene lost 1 base and the J gene lost 0 bases, with 13 bases spanning the gap. The CDR3 runs to 16 residues. Germline values: CDR1 MNHEY, CDR2 SVGAGI. CDR3 in DNA: TGTGCCAGCAGTTACTTTGCCAGTACCCCCTCCTACGAGCAGTACTTC. This gives the protein CASSYFASTPSYEQYF.

V and J are TRBV28 and TRBJ2-1, with 8 bases identical to TRBD1. The CDR3 sequence is 15 residues long. Germline V gene sequence: CDR1 MDHEN, CDR2 SYDVKM. The V and J ends lost 4 bases and 7 bases, in that order; junction bases with no gene match: 9. The CDR3 region has the DNA TGTGCCAGCAGTTCCCAGGGGGCGGGTGGGAATGAGCAGTTCTTC. Its protein is CASSSQGAGGNEQFF.

The genes are TRBV4-3 and TRBJ1-2, with unresolved D. CDR1 LGHNA and CDR2 YSLEER come from the germline V gene. Trimming stripped 4 bases from V and 6 bases from J, with 12 bases between. CDR3 length: 13 amino acids. The CDR3 DNA follows: TGCGCCAGCAGCCCAACTGTGGTAGATGGCTACACCTTC. Translation gives CASSPTVVDGYTF.

The chain has TRBV5-8 and TRBJ2-7; 7 positions agree with TRBD1. Per germline, CDR1 SGHTS and CDR2 YDEGEE. The CDR3 runs to 14 residues. Unmatched junction bases numbered 7, after V lost 4 bases and J lost 3 bases. The CDR3 spells CASSPSRDSYEQYF. CDR3 DNA: TGTGCCAGCAGCCCGTCCCGGGACAGCTACGAGCAGTACTTC.

CDR3 protein: CASSTQHRGWRAAQYF. The CDR3 bases are TGTGCCAGCAGTACCCAGCACCGGGGGTGGCGGGCAGCGCAGTATTTT. This chain joins TRBV11-2 and TRBJ2-3; maybe TRBD2 (6 bases). V shed 6 bases and J shed 10 bases, with 26 bases lying between them. The CDR3 extends over 16 amino acids. Germline V lookup: CDR1 SGHAT, CDR2 FQNNGV.

The chain links TRBV5-4 to TRBJ2-5; a possible D gene is TRBD1 (6 bases). The germline CDR1 and CDR2 sequences are SGHNT and YYREEE (reference sequence). V was trimmed by 1 base and J by 4 bases, leaving 11 bases between them. CDR3 length: 14 residues. CDR3 residues: CASSLSGGGETQYF. The CDR3 DNA reads as TGTGCCAGCAGCTTGAGTGGGGGCGGAGAGACCCAGTACTTC.

The table lists this clone with a few counts. The rearrangement uses TRBV5-1 and TRBJ2-7, with TRBD1 as a possible D gene (5 bases). Germline lookup yields CDR1 SGHRS and CDR2 YFSETQ. This CDR3 is 15 amino acids long. V gave up 4 bases and J gave up 3 bases, with 17 bases separating them. The CDR3 sequence is CASSPTVPADYEQYF. As DNA, the CDR3 is TGCGCCAGCAGCCCGACAGTCCCCGCAGACTACGAGCAGTACTTC.

This clone appeared a few times. V usage is TRBV10-3 and J usage is TRBJ2-1; D ambiguous. The CDR3 sequence is 13 residues long. Germline assignment: CDR1 ENHRY and CDR2 SYGVKD. The ends were cut back, 6 bases at V and 0 bases at J, with 6 bases in the middle. The CDR3 protein is CAISKSSYNEQFF. CDR3 DNA sequence: TGTGCCATCAGCAAGAGCTCCTACAATGAGCAGTTCTTC.

The CDR3 region is CASSLWRQGSTDTQYF. CDR3 in DNA: TGTGCCAGCAGCTTGTGGCGGCAGGGAAGCACAGATACGCAGTATTTT. The V and J genes are TRBV5-4 and TRBJ2-3; D is perhaps TRBD1 (5 bases). The CDR3 is 16 residues long. V gave up 1 base and J gave up 0 bases, with 12 bases separating them. Germline V gives CDR1 SGHNT, CDR2 YYREEE (reference sequence).

This clone was recorded once. The rearrangement joins TRBV6-1 to TRBJ1-5; 10 nucleotides match TRBD1. V lost 6 bases and J lost 2; bases outside the gene matches: 4. This CDR3 has 15 amino acids. Germline-derived CDR1 and CDR2 are MNHNS and SASEGT. The CDR3 DNA sequence: TGTGCCAGCAGGACTGGGACAGGGGGCAATCAGCCCCAGCATTTT. It yields the protein CASRTGTGGNQPQHF.

This clone was recorded a few times. The CDR3 is CASSTGAGEAFF. In nucleotides, the CDR3 is TGCGCCAGCAGCACCGGGGCGGGAGAAGCTTTCTTT. V gene TRBV4-1 combines with J gene TRBJ1-1, with D possibly matching TRBD1 (5 bases). There are 12 residues in the CDR3. Germline V gives CDR1 MGHRA, CDR2 YSYEKL. V lost 5 bases, J lost 8 bases, and 12 bases lay in between.